The entry below gives a single TCR beta chain sequence along with its context. Its antigen is as yet unknown. This specimen comes from a study of response to subunit inactivated influenza vaccine. Looked up from germline, CDR1 is SQVTM and CDR2 is ANQGSEA. CDR3 length equals 15 residues. V dropped 6 bases and J dropped 0; count of bases not matched to a gene: 7. TCRdb redid the calling of the RT-PCR reads with MiXCR, one entry per CDR3 protein. The data hold around 790,000 distinct CDR3 sequences, with around 21% observed a single time. Study results and caveats: New T cells are recruited in small numbers by each seasonal influenza vaccination, according to the authors' suggestion.

The sample here was PBMCs from blood, taken approximately 5 days after vaccination. The chain carries TRBV29-1 and TRBJ2-3; 9 bases are a match to TRBD2. This receptor was taken from a man aged 50-60 years who received an inactivated influenza vaccine. The CDR3 DNA follows: TGCAGCGTGAACGGAGGGACTAGCAGCACAGATACGCAGTATTTT. Encoded protein: CSVNGGTSSTDTQYF.